The rows below give T cell receptor beta chains drawn from one sample of a study of CD8 T cells in Susac syndrome. TCRdb re-called the immunoSEQ multiplex PCR reads through MiXCR, storing one row per CDR3 protein. The sample records fewer than 350,000 distinct CDR3 sequences, approximately 85% being singletons. The source material was CD8+ T cells from PBMCs. These TCRs come from a human donor with multiple sclerosis. Both conserved end residues are part of each CDR3. Fields, in order: D gene, J gene, V gene, clone size, CDR3 DNA, CDR3 protein. A D gene is named only where the DNA matches it firmly. For some rows the clone size is stated as once, few or many, or as a class when expanded; others skip it.

TRBD1 | TRBJ1-5 | TRBV28 | few | TGTGCCAGCAGTTCTCGGACAGGGAATCAGCCCCAGCATTTT | CASSSRTGNQPQHF
. | TRBJ1-2 | TRBV20-1 | . | TGCAGTGCGGTGGACTCCTCTAACTATGGCTACACCTTC | CSAVDSSNYGYTF
. | TRBJ1-1 | TRBV4-2 | . | TGTGCCAGCAGCCAAGATCCGACGCTGAACACTGAAGCTTTCTTT | CASSQDPTLNTEAFF
. | TRBJ2-7 | TRBV29-1 | . | TGCAGCGTCGAGACACAACCGCAGGGAGCCGGCGAGCAGTACTTC | CSVETQPQGAGEQYF
TRBD1 | TRBJ1-5 | TRBV4-3 | . | TGCGCCAGCAGCCAAGTGCAGGGGGAGAATCAGCCCCAGCATTTT | CASSQVQGENQPQHF
TRBD2 | TRBJ2-1 | TRBV20-1 | . | TGCAGTGCTAGAGGACTAGCGACTTACAATGAGCAGTTCTTC | CSARGLATYNEQFF
. | TRBJ2-7 | TRBV19 | few | TGTGCCAGTAGTAGCGGCGACGAGCAGTACTTC | CASSSGDEQYF
. | TRBJ1-1 | TRBV14 | . | TGTGCCAGCAGCCGCCTGTGGGAGACAGATGGGCGGGCGAACACTGAAGCTTTCTTT | CASSRLWETDGRANTEAFF
TRBD2 | TRBJ2-2 | TRBV7-9 | . | TGCCTGTGGCGGGAGACTCCGAACACCGGGGAGCTGTTTTTT | CLWRETPNTGELFF
. | TRBJ2-1 | TRBV6-7 | . | TGTGCCAGCAGAGACCTGGCTGGACTAATTTACAATGAGCAGTTCTTC | CASRDLAGLIYNEQFF
. | TRBJ2-2 | TRBV7-9 | . | TGTGCCAGCACCTGGGGAGCCGCTACGAACACCGGGGAGCTGTTTTTT | CASTWGAATNTGELFF
. | TRBJ1-2 | TRBV4-1 | few | TGCGCCAGCAGCCAGCAAAGGTCAGATATAGAAGGCTACACCTTC | CASSQQRSDIEGYTF
. | TRBJ2-7 | TRBV29-1 | . | TGCAGCGTTGAAGCCCCAAGGAATGAGCAGTACTTC | CSVEAPRNEQYF
. | TRBJ2-3 | TRBV6-4 | once | TGTGCCAGCAGTGACCTGGGGGGGCCGCCAGATACGCAGTATTTT | CASSDLGGPPDTQYF